This T cell receptor (beta chain) was identified during a study of blood T cell repertoires in COVID-19 (dated by TCRdb to between 2020 and 2021). Study-level background: Samples from collaborators originated in the United States, Italy and Spain and spanned both the acute and convalescent phases of COVID-19. The prospective study material was composed of cDNA or gDNA derived from T cells, B-cell-depleted T cells, or PBMCs. Deeply sampled blood TCRbeta repertoires from subjects exposed to, actively infected with, or recovered from COVID-19 were included in the dataset. The repertoires were released in a freely available public database meant as a resource for research on the immune response to SARS-CoV-2. Samples came from the ongoing ImmuneRACE study (first 160 participants) plus 1,254 subjects from 6 global collaborators. A de-identified subject ID, COVID-19 status, age in years and sex were almost always included in the sample metadata. Where HLA class I and class II types were available, the types were taken from metadata supplied by the sample provider, not from assay-based typing. The research as a whole found: The amount of clinical and demographic metadata varied by source and participant and was provided uncurated.

Participants in the prospective study were aged roughly 18 to 89 years, lived in 20 to 25 United States geographic areas, and enrolled through a virtual design. To assign participants to cohorts, the prospective study relied on clinical history that participants themselves reported in a screening survey and a study questionnaire. ImmuneRACE Cohort 3 recovered participants were defined by two consecutive negative NP/OP PCR tests, healthcare professional clearance, or symptom resolution. Mobile phlebotomists in the prospective study collected whole blood, serum and a nasopharyngeal or oropharyngeal swab from every participant. Participants in the prospective study had the option to provide additional blood draws and questionnaires over an approximately two-month period. Blood samples from the prospective study were shipped frozen or at room temperature prior to DNA extraction. TCRbeta CDR3 regions were amplified from genomic DNA using the immunoSEQ Assay, a bias-controlled multiplex PCR. The original methods were these. The number of nucleated cells in each sample was estimated by amplification of reference gene primers within the assay. To quantify the absolute abundance of each unique TCRbeta CDR3 rearrangement, sequence reads were collapsed and filtered. For each sample, productive Simpson clonality was calculated as the square root of Simpson's diversity index across productive rearrangements. This is the immuneACCESS table as TCRdb keeps it, with only in-frame sequences that have V and J called. A part of the clones is gone; compared with another copy, unresolved V genes explain less than half, and the rest is unexplained. That table gives V, J and clone size, and the DNA gave D and trimming. Here the sample has hundreds of thousands of clones; less than 90% occur a single time. The ten largest make up almost 3% of the sample.

This clone was found a few times. There is no known antigen for this receptor. No quality values exist for individual bases; no much larger clone is one base distant. V and J lose 6 bases and 6 bases, and a span of 10 bases separates them. The CDR3 covers 12 residues, taking in both the cysteine and the phenylalanine. Only the CDR3 region is kept as DNA, spanning 36 bases read in frame from base 1. Per the germline V gene (reference sequence), SEHNR is the CDR1 and FQNEAQ is the CDR2. Sequences were obtained from PBMCs or T cells enriched from blood (not recorded which). This TCR derives from a woman aged 25 to 39 who had recovered from COVID-19. Rearrangement joined TRBV7-9 to TRBJ2-3, with the D gene call left open. The DNA is TGTGCCAGCAGGACAACTGGGGATACGCAGTATTTT. The encoded protein is CASRTTGDTQYF.